This T cell receptor beta chain came from a study of regulatory T cells in long-lasting Graves disease. Study information: Positivity for TSH receptor antibodies plus over 5 years of antithyroid drugs meant persistent Graves' disease. Findings and caveats of the study: Persistent Graves' patients showed less TCR diversity than newly diagnosed ones.

Libraries of TCR beta came from iRepertoire HTBI primers plus Arm-PCR of CDR3 regions. In TCRdb, the multiplex PCR reads were re-called with MiXCR into one record per CDR3 protein. The data hold about 310,000 distinct CDR3 sequences, with around 23% observed a single time. This clonotype was counted at least ten times. Its antigen is currently unknown. Regarding time point: persistent/refractory GD, antithyroid drugs over 5 years with positive TRAb. PBMCs provided the RNA from which the TCR library was made. From germline, CDR1 is MDHEN and CDR2 SYDVKM. V shed 5 bases, J shed 6 bases, and the junction held 11 bases outside the gene matches. CDR3 length: 15 residues.

This receptor was obtained from a female donor with Graves disease. The sequencing used peripheral blood mononuclear cells (PBMCs), collected when the disease was refractory, from a patient treated with antithyroid drugs. The chain has TRBV28 and TRBJ2-7, with 9 bases fitting TRBD1. CDR3 in DNA: TGTGCCAGCAGTCCCACCGGGACAGGGAGTGCCGAGCAGTACTTC. As protein: CASSPTGTGSAEQYF.